This passage covers 19 T cell receptor beta chains from one sample sequenced in a study of blood T cells in healthy people across ages. A J-beta primer mix and a sample-barcoded 5' primer were used in a second PCR of about 7 to 12 cycles. One entry per CDR3 protein, called by TCRdb with MiXCR from the 5' RACE reads. The sample carries 730,000 or so distinct CDR3 sequences, about 42% recorded once. What was sequenced was blood. These receptors originate from a woman aged 55-70 years in good health.

V and J are TRBV27 and TRBJ2-1; 8 bases are a match to TRBD2. The V segment lost 4 bases and the J segment 10 bases; nucleotides outside the gene matches: 9. The germline CDR1 and CDR2 sequences are MNHEY and SMNVEV (reference sequence). The CDR3 extends over 14 amino acids. The CDR3 spells CASSYGLARYEQFF. CDR3 DNA: TGTGCCAGCAGTTACGGACTAGCCCGTTACGAGCAGTTCTTC.

This clonotype was seen ten or more times. V is TRBV6-4 and J is TRBJ1-2, with D uncertain. CDR1 and CDR2 from the germline V gene are MRHNA and SNTAGT. V was cut by 4 bases and J by 8 bases, with 14 bases left in between. The CDR3 spans 13 residues. The CDR3 DNA sequence: TGTGCCAGCAGTGCCCAACCCTCAGTGGGCTACACCTTC. Encoded protein: CASSAQPSVGYTF.

The chain joins TRBV29-1 to TRBJ2-3; 9 bases match TRBD2. This CDR3 contains 15 residues. Germline lookup yields CDR1 SQVTM and CDR2 ANQGSEA. Germline trimming cut 3 bases from V and 6 bases from J; bases unmatched to any gene: 10. The CDR3 DNA is TGCAGCGTTGAGGCAGCGGGGGGCACGGGGGATACGCAGTATTTT. Translated: CSVEAAGGTGDTQYF.

This chain uses TRBV6-5 with TRBJ1-1; D not resolved. CDR3 size: 14 residues. Trimming removed 0 bases at V and 6 bases at J, with 11 bases between. Germline CDR1 is MNHEY and CDR2 is SVGAGI. CDR3 coding DNA: TGTGCCAGCAGTTACTCAGACCTTCAGGCTGAAGCTTTCTTT. Translating gives CASSYSDLQAEAFF.

This clonotype was picked up a small number of times. This chain uses TRBV29-1 with TRBJ2-1; D possibly corresponds to TRBD1 (8 bases). Germline V gene lookup returns CDR1 SQVTM and CDR2 ANQGSEA. Trimming stripped 6 bases from V and 3 bases from J, with 21 bases between. There are 16 residues in the CDR3. CDR3 amino acids: CSVTGGAEMIYNEQFF. In nucleotides, the CDR3 is TGCAGCGTCACAGGGGGGGCCGAGATGATCTACAATGAGCAGTTCTTC.

This clonotype appeared a few times. V gene TRBV18 combines with J gene TRBJ2-1; the match to TRBD2 covers 9 bases. The CDR3 contains 14 residues. J gave up 9 bases and V 0 bases, and 3 bases lay outside the gene matches. Looked up from germline, CDR1 is KGHSH and CDR2 is LQKENI. Here the CDR3 reads CASSPPGLATEQFF. CDR3 DNA: TGTGCCAGCTCACCACCGGGACTAGCTACTGAGCAGTTCTTC.

With regard to this clonotype: One end of the junction does not line up with germline, which may come from a read error. The CDR3 region has the DNA TGTGCCAGCAGACCGACAGACAGGGCCCCCGAGACCCGGTACTTC. Its protein product is CASRPTDRAPETRYF. The chain carries TRBV12-3 or TRBV12-4 and TRBJ2-5; TRBD1 agrees at 7 bases. This CDR3 is built from 15 residues.

The chain couples TRBV7-2 to TRBJ2-1; D possibly uses TRBD1 or TRBD2 (5 bases each). This CDR3 is 16 amino acids long. From germline, CDR1 is SGHTA and CDR2 FQGNSA. Trimming removed 3 bases from V and 2 bases from J, with 14 bases in between. In DNA form, the CDR3 reads TGTGCCAGCAGCTTCGACAGCGTGAGGGCCTACAATGAGCAGTTCTTC. The encoded protein is CASSFDSVRAYNEQFF.

The rearrangement links TRBV7-2 to TRBJ2-5; D might be TRBD1 or TRBD2, each matching 5 bases. CDR1 SGHTA and CDR2 FQGNSA come from the germline V gene. The CDR3 runs 13 residues. The V and J ends lost 1 base and 5 bases respectively, with 8 bases between them. This CDR3 reads CASSLGGTETQYF. The CDR3 DNA reads as TGTGCCAGCAGCTTAGGGGGGACGGAGACCCAGTACTTC.

This clonotype was observed a few times. The chain uses TRBV29-1 and TRBJ2-5; D is uncertain. Trimming cost V 6 bases and J 0 bases, with 11 bases left between them. This CDR3 spans 13 amino acids. The germline CDR1 and CDR2 sequences are SQVTM and ANQGSEA. The CDR3 sequence is CSVVTVNQETQYF. The CDR3 DNA reads as TGCAGCGTCGTCACAGTGAACCAAGAGACCCAGTACTTC. Using reference TRBV29-1 and TRBJ2-5 for the parts outside the CDR3, the full variable domain is SAVISQKPSRDICQRGTSLTIQCQVDSQVTMMFWYRQQPGQSLTLIATANQGSEATYESGFVIDKFPISRPNLTFSTLTVSNMSPEDSSIYLCSVVTVNQETQYFGPGTRLLVL.

This clonotype was picked up a small number of times. This rearrangement joins TRBV6-5 to TRBJ2-3, with D possibly being TRBD2 (5 bases). CDR3 length: 13 residues. Germline V gene lookup returns CDR1 MNHEY and CDR2 SVGAGI. V lost 8 bases and J lost 2, with 11 bases in between. Written as DNA, the CDR3 is TGTGCCAGCGGTTGGACTTACACAGATACGCAGTATTTT. It translates to CASGWTYTDTQYF.

The CDR3 region is CASSLTSAGNPYGYTF. CDR3 nucleotides: TGTGCCAGCAGCTTAACTTCGGCAGGGAACCCTTATGGCTACACCTTC. The chain combines TRBV7-3 with TRBJ1-2, with D perhaps matching TRBD1 (5 bases). Per germline, CDR1 SGHTA and CDR2 FQGTGA. The CDR3 is 16 amino acids. Trimming cost V 0 bases and J 5 bases, with 16 bases left between them.

This chain links TRBV3-1 with TRBJ1-1; D perhaps matches TRBD1 (5 bases). The CDR3 spans 17 residues. With 5 bases removed from V and 1 base from J, the gap between germline ends came to 20 bases. Germline values: CDR1 LGHDT, CDR2 YNNKEL (reference sequence). The CDR3 DNA is TGTGCCAGCAGCACCCCGCGGAGTGGGGGTAGGAACACTGAAGCTTTCTTT. Protein sequence: CASSTPRSGGRNTEAFF.

This clonotype was found many times. V usage is TRBV5-6 and J usage is TRBJ2-1, with D possibly TRBD1 on 5 matching bases. The CDR3 runs 15 residues. Germline values: CDR1 SGHDT, CDR2 YYEEEE. Trimming removed 0 bases from V and 4 bases from J, with 11 bases in between. In nucleotides, the CDR3 is TGTGCCAGCAGCTTGGAGGCCAGGGTTTACAATGAGCAGTTCTTC. It is translated as CASSLEARVYNEQFF.

The genes are TRBV29-1 and TRBJ2-4, with D hard to call. The CDR3 covers 11 residues. Trimming shortened V by 4 bases and J by 13 bases, and 14 bases separated the two germline ends. In germline, CDR1 is SQVTM, CDR2 ANQGSEA. The CDR3 region has the DNA TGCAGCGTTGTGGCCACCAATGAGCAGTACTTC. Protein sequence: CSVVATNEQYF.

This clonotype has a count of ten or more. The chain is built from TRBV12-3 or TRBV12-4 and TRBJ2-5, with 10 bases matching TRBD1. CDR3 size: 15 residues. Trimming removed 6 bases from V and 4 bases from J; junction bases left unmatched: 8. The CDR3: CASSSGQGGRETQYF. Written as DNA, the CDR3 is TGTGCCAGCAGCTCAGGACAGGGGGGTCGAGAGACCCAGTACTTC.

This clonotype was observed a handful of times. The rearrangement joins TRBV11-2 to TRBJ2-3; no reliable D call. The CDR3 loop spans 13 amino acids. V was trimmed by 4 bases and J by 1 base, leaving 6 bases between them. The V gene's germline CDR1 is SGHAT and CDR2 FQNNGV. The CDR3 reads CASSSFRTDTQYF. The CDR3 nucleotides are TGTGCCAGCAGCTCATTTCGCACAGATACGCAGTATTTT.

This clonotype was seen repeatedly, ten times or more. The V and J genes are TRBV29-1 and TRBJ1-2; D gene ambiguous. Germline V gene lookup returns CDR1 SQVTM and CDR2 ANQGSEA. This CDR3 spans 14 amino acids. Deletions cut 0 bases from V and 3 bases from J, with 11 bases between. The CDR3 coding sequence is TGCAGCGTTGAAGAAGTCGCGACGGACTATGGCTACACCTTC. It specifies CSVEEVATDYGYTF.

The chain employs TRBV5-6 and TRBJ2-5; 8 bases fit TRBD2. CDR3 length equals 16 residues. Per the germline V gene, CDR1 is SGHDT and CDR2 is YYEEEE. Trimming at V came to 4 bases and at J to 4 bases, leaving 12 bases not matched to a gene. For the CDR3, the DNA is TGTGCCAGCAGCCCGTCTTTCGGGAGGGCCTCAGAGACCCAGTACTTC. Translation gives CASSPSFGRASETQYF.